The T cell receptor beta chain described here comes from a study of early T cells in non-severe SARS-CoV-2 infection. Study summary: Unsorted whole-blood RNA was sequenced in bulk, leaving chains unpaired.

The CDR3 contains 17 residues. Germline loops: CDR1 LGHNT, CDR2 FRNRAP. V lost 0 bases and J 3 bases, leaving 14 bases between the germline ends. Points from the study as a whole: VDJdb matching, biased toward anti-spike CD8 responses, missed private and CD4 specificities.

The sample holds many counts of this clonotype. Its target is unknown. Attachment of unique molecular identifiers was made to individual cDNA molecules. From the 5' RACE reads, TCRdb called clonotypes with MiXCR, one entry per CDR3 protein. Among approximately 35,000 distinct CDR3 sequences listed, 4% to 5% were seen once. The chain employs TRBV12-5 and TRBJ2-2; D ambiguous. The sample comprised whole blood. This sequence was found in an adult who was a healthcare worker with PCR-confirmed SARS-CoV-2 infection or an uninfected control (not recorded which). The CDR3 spells CASGLVASLTYTGELFF. The DNA for the CDR3 is TGTGCTAGTGGTTTGGTAGCCTCGCTTACCTACACCGGGGAGCTGTTTTTT.